The T cell receptor beta chain described here comes from a study of shared clonotypes between healthy human individuals. Whole-study findings and limits: Although depth was large, rarefaction showed that sequencing of the sorted subsets was incomplete. A handful of donors showed sharing of 4.5% to 6% of naive CD4 clonotypes.

Genomic DNA per cell subset filled all wells of several immunoSEQ plates. Under the authors' procedure: From ImmunoSEQ came sequences covering only the junction and carrying no quality scores, so filtering differed. Assay: immunoSEQ multiplex PCR; the TCRdb copy retains only in-frame clones and omits some. V and J calls and clone size are given by that table; D and trimming were obtained from the DNA. The repertoire has 2 million or so clones, around 96% of them found once; the top ten carry more than 0.95%. Naive CD8 populations comprised CD45RO-negative cells positively selected for CCR7, excluding terminally differentiated effector memory CD45RA+ cells. Notes on this clone: Its antigen is not known. A much larger clone differs from this one at a single base, so this may be a read error. The same CDR3 arises from other DNA sequences in this sample as well.

This sequence originates from a man aged 18 to 29 in good health. The sample taken for sequencing was naive CD8+ T cells sorted from blood.

This CDR3 is CASSFGYTEAFF. CDR3 DNA sequence: TGTGCCAGCAGCTTCGGGTACACTGAAGCTTTCTTT. The chain combines TRBV7-9 with TRBJ1-1; the D is unclear. The CDR3 contains 12 residues. Germline V gene data show CDR1 as SEHNR and CDR2 as FQNEAQ (reference sequence). Trimming took 3 bases from V and 3 from J, leaving 5 bases between them. The complete variable domain, with remaining parts taken from reference TRBV7-9 and TRBJ1-1, reads DTGVSQNPRHKITKRGQNVTFRCDPISEHNRLYWYRQTLGQGPEFLTYFQNEAQLEKSRLLSDRFSAERPKGSFSTLEIQRTEQGDSAMYLCASSFGYTEAFFGQGTRLTVV.